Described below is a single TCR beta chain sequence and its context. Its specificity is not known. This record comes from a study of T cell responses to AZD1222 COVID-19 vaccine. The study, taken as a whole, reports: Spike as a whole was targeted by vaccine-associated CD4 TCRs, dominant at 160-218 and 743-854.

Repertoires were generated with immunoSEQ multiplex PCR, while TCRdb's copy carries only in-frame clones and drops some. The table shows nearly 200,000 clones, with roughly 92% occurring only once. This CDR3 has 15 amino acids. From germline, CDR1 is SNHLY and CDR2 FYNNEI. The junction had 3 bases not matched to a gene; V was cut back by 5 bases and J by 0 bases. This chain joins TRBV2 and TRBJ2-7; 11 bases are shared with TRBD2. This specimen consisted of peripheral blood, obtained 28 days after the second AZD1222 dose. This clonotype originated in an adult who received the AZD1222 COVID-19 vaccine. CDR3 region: CASSSSGGTSYEQYF. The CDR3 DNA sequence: TGTGCCAGCAGTTCTAGCGGGGGGACCTCCTACGAGCAGTACTTC.